This TCR beta chain was observed in a study of blood T cell repertoires in COVID-19. For the study at large: Samples representing acute and convalescent COVID-19 were sourced from the United States, Italy and Spain. From T cells, B-cell-depleted T cells, or PBMCs came the material, which was cDNA or gDNA.

In the original workflow: Researchers report that nucleated cell counts were estimated from reference gene primer amplification. Sequencing used immunoSEQ multiplex PCR; TCRdb keeps in-frame clones, though not all of them. V and J calls and clone size come straight from that table; D and trimming were deduced from the DNA. The table has 150,000 to 200,000 clones, roughly nine tenths seen once. Germline-derived CDR1 and CDR2 are LGHNT and FRNRAP. CDR3 length: 12 residues. This clone showed up just a few times. The source is a human donor in a cohort sampled during active COVID-19. The chain combines TRBV12-5 with TRBJ1-6; 9 bases map to TRBD1. Input material: peripheral blood. The chain's CDR3 is CAAGQGISPLHF. CDR3 DNA: TGTGCCGCGGGACAGGGAATCTCACCCCTCCACTTT. The full variable domain, completed using reference TRBV12-5 and TRBJ1-6, is DARVTQTPRHKVTEMGQEVTMRCQPILGHNTVFWYRQTMMQGLELLAYFRNRAPLDDSGMPKDRFSAEMPDATLATLKIQPSEPRDSAVYFCAAGQGISPLHFGNGTRLTVT.